This entry is about one T cell receptor (beta chain). Its antigen is not known. The record originates from a study of T cells expressing NK-cell markers. General study findings and limits: Of CD8+ T cells, roughly 1.0-7.0% belonged to dominant NKG2C+ clonotypes in more than five donors.

The CDR3 is made up of 14 amino acids. From germline, CDR1 is KGHSH and CDR2 LQKENI. 5'RACE template switching with UMIs generated TCR beta cDNA. Reprocessing the 5' RACE reads, TCRdb reports a single entry for every CDR3 protein and omits DNA. The listing contains tens of thousands of distinct CDR3 sequences. The receptor's source is a woman between 18 and 69 years old in good health. The chain joins TRBV18 to TRBJ2-7. Sequencing was performed on blood T cells: a sorted CD56 or NKG2C T cell subset, CD4+ or CD8+ T cells, or bulk PBMC T cells (not recorded which). The CDR3 reads CASSPPGVSYEQYF.